The rows below give T cell receptor beta chains drawn from one sample of a study of radiation and T cells in renal cell carcinoma. Produced via immunoSEQ multiplex PCR; TCRdb's table is partial and in-frame only. The sample shows 160,000 or so clones, over 80% of them seen only once. The source was blood, collected from a patient whose treatment included radiotherapy and nephrectomy. The receptors were gathered from a woman in her 50s with renal cell carcinoma. Each CDR3 is given with its conserved first and last residue. Each record gives: CDR3 protein, V gene, J gene, D gene. The D gene is left open where the match is weak.

cdr3_aa: CATSRAGAAETQYF; v_call: TRBV15; j_call: TRBJ2-5; d_call: .
cdr3_aa: CATSRDEGGATEAFF; v_call: TRBV15; j_call: TRBJ1-1; d_call: .
cdr3_aa: CASSLRLSGARQETQYF; v_call: TRBV5-4; j_call: TRBJ2-5; d_call: TRBD2
cdr3_aa: CASSESQRGQNTGELFF; v_call: TRBV6-4; j_call: TRBJ2-2; d_call: TRBD2
cdr3_aa: CASSYGQPVGMVAQYF; v_call: TRBV6-5; j_call: TRBJ2-3; d_call: .
cdr3_aa: CASSPRVEPQHF; v_call: TRBV19; j_call: TRBJ1-5; d_call: .
cdr3_aa: CASIGPPIYF; v_call: TRBV19; j_call: TRBJ1-3; d_call: .
cdr3_aa: CASSPRTGYNEQFF; v_call: TRBV13; j_call: TRBJ2-1; d_call: TRBD1
cdr3_aa: CATSRTLGYSPLHF; v_call: TRBV15; j_call: TRBJ1-6; d_call: .
cdr3_aa: CASSVGTAHNEQFF; v_call: TRBV9; j_call: TRBJ2-1; d_call: TRBD1
cdr3_aa: CASSPWDSTGELFF; v_call: TRBV18; j_call: TRBJ2-2; d_call: TRBD1
cdr3_aa: CASSLRQGNTEAFF; v_call: TRBV5-1; j_call: TRBJ1-1; d_call: TRBD1
cdr3_aa: CAWSSQGAMNTEAFF; v_call: TRBV30; j_call: TRBJ1-1; d_call: TRBD1
cdr3_aa: CASSPISFSYEQYF; v_call: TRBV4-1; j_call: TRBJ2-7; d_call: .
cdr3_aa: CAISEQGTGIGYEQYF; v_call: TRBV10-3; j_call: TRBJ2-7; d_call: TRBD1
cdr3_aa: CASSSGPSGNTIYF; v_call: TRBV7-2; j_call: TRBJ1-3; d_call: .
cdr3_aa: CASRTSGGVSYEQYF; v_call: TRBV6-6; j_call: TRBJ2-7; d_call: TRBD2
cdr3_aa: CASRTGDLGEQYF; v_call: TRBV6-5; j_call: TRBJ2-7; d_call: TRBD1
cdr3_aa: CASSYDRTNYGYTF; v_call: TRBV19; j_call: TRBJ1-2; d_call: .
cdr3_aa: CASSPNPGTGVEKLFF; v_call: TRBV18; j_call: TRBJ1-4; d_call: TRBD1
cdr3_aa: CASRVNMNTEAFF; v_call: TRBV19; j_call: TRBJ1-1; d_call: .
cdr3_aa: CAISEGAGESYEQYF; v_call: TRBV10-3; j_call: TRBJ2-7; d_call: TRBD2
cdr3_aa: CASSVALARDTGELFF; v_call: TRBV9; j_call: TRBJ2-2; d_call: .
cdr3_aa: CASSFLAGTGELFF; v_call: TRBV7-2; j_call: TRBJ2-2; d_call: .
cdr3_aa: CASSLTPGQGVKDQPQHF; v_call: TRBV7-3; j_call: TRBJ1-5; d_call: TRBD1
cdr3_aa: CASRSPGTPGEKLFF; v_call: TRBV6-5; j_call: TRBJ1-4; d_call: .
cdr3_aa: CASSYSGSSYNEQFF; v_call: TRBV6-6; j_call: TRBJ2-1; d_call: .
cdr3_aa: CASSEFRDSPLHF; v_call: TRBV6-1; j_call: TRBJ1-6; d_call: .
cdr3_aa: CASSLTGVMNEQFF; v_call: TRBV7-9; j_call: TRBJ2-1; d_call: TRBD1
cdr3_aa: CASSHNQGGKETQYF; v_call: TRBV4-2; j_call: TRBJ2-5; d_call: .
cdr3_aa: CASSLDPGNYGYTF; v_call: TRBV5-4; j_call: TRBJ1-2; d_call: .
cdr3_aa: CASSPYRLNQPQHF; v_call: TRBV6-5; j_call: TRBJ1-5; d_call: .
cdr3_aa: CASSSTGRPDREQYF; v_call: TRBV27; j_call: TRBJ2-7; d_call: TRBD1
cdr3_aa: CASSLTREQFF; v_call: TRBV7-3; j_call: TRBJ2-1; d_call: .
cdr3_aa: CASSIPGLLNTQYF; v_call: TRBV19; j_call: TRBJ2-3; d_call: .
cdr3_aa: CASSLLRTDQSNQPQHF; v_call: TRBV19; j_call: TRBJ1-5; d_call: .
cdr3_aa: CASRLGEGAYEQYF; v_call: TRBV7-9; j_call: TRBJ2-7; d_call: .
cdr3_aa: CASSQNGWEQFF; v_call: TRBV19; j_call: TRBJ2-1; d_call: .
cdr3_aa: CASSFISQGLADEQYF; v_call: TRBV5-1; j_call: TRBJ2-7; d_call: TRBD2
cdr3_aa: CASRNRGLGYGYTF; v_call: TRBV19; j_call: TRBJ1-2; d_call: TRBD1
cdr3_aa: CASSLDWNTGELFF; v_call: TRBV7-3; j_call: TRBJ2-2; d_call: .
cdr3_aa: CASSQVDFRGPAYEQYF; v_call: TRBV4-1; j_call: TRBJ2-7; d_call: .
cdr3_aa: CASSQEGGRGQPQHF; v_call: TRBV7-2; j_call: TRBJ1-5; d_call: .
cdr3_aa: CASSDPADGKNIQYF; v_call: TRBV25-1; j_call: TRBJ2-4; d_call: .
cdr3_aa: CASSRGTGGLYTNEQFF; v_call: TRBV7-2; j_call: TRBJ2-1; d_call: TRBD1
cdr3_aa: CASRGGTTAPFTDTQYF; v_call: TRBV19; j_call: TRBJ2-3; d_call: TRBD2
cdr3_aa: CASSDDRDYGYTF; v_call: TRBV2; j_call: TRBJ1-2; d_call: TRBD1
cdr3_aa: CASSGTGKAGNTIYF; v_call: TRBV19; j_call: TRBJ1-3; d_call: TRBD1
cdr3_aa: CASSLAGTNQPQHF; v_call: TRBV7-6; j_call: TRBJ1-5; d_call: .
cdr3_aa: CASSRRLVTDTQYF; v_call: TRBV7-2; j_call: TRBJ2-3; d_call: .
cdr3_aa: CAWSVQGAETQYF; v_call: TRBV30; j_call: TRBJ2-5; d_call: .
cdr3_aa: CASSPSISGNTIYF; v_call: TRBV7-9; j_call: TRBJ1-3; d_call: .
cdr3_aa: CASSVGMGLDEKLFF; v_call: TRBV9; j_call: TRBJ1-4; d_call: .
cdr3_aa: CAWSVNFGGETEAFF; v_call: TRBV30; j_call: TRBJ1-1; d_call: .
cdr3_aa: CASSEGERETQYF; v_call: TRBV18; j_call: TRBJ2-5; d_call: .
cdr3_aa: CASSRQGGTEAFF; v_call: TRBV7-6; j_call: TRBJ1-1; d_call: TRBD1
cdr3_aa: CASSVGSYNSPLHF; v_call: TRBV5-1; j_call: TRBJ1-6; d_call: .